These 15 T cell receptor beta chains share one sample of origin, sequenced in a study of memory CD4+ T cells and cytomegalovirus serostatus. Data came from immunoSEQ multiplex PCR; TCRdb stores just in-frame clones and leaves some out. The sample has about 50,000 clones, roughly three quarters seen once. The sort gate was single viable CD3+CD4+CD8-CD45RO+ cells for memory CD4+ T cells. Sequencing was carried out using memory CD4+ T cells from blood. These receptors were collected from an adult in good health and CMV-seronegative.

The chain recombines TRBV27 with TRBJ2-6; 11 bases line up with TRBD2. CDR1 is MNHEY and CDR2 is SMNVEV in the germline V gene (reference sequence). The CDR3 is 19 residues long. The V segment lost 5 bases and the J segment 0 bases; nucleotides outside the gene matches: 9. The CDR3 DNA is TGTGCCAGCAGTACGAGACTAGCGGGAACACCCTCTGGGGCCAACGTCCTGACTTTC. Protein: CASSTRLAGTPSGANVLTF.

The chain combines TRBV7-2 with TRBJ1-2; 8 bases fit TRBD1. Trimming at V came to 4 bases and at J to 2 bases, leaving 3 bases not matched to a gene. Germline CDR1 SGHTA, CDR2 FQGNSA. This CDR3 has 14 residues. The CDR3 sequence: CASSSDRANYGYTF. For the CDR3, the DNA is TGTGCCAGCAGCTCGGACAGGGCCAACTATGGCTACACCTTC.

The chain has TRBV6-9 and TRBJ2-2, with D perhaps TRBD1 (6 bases). The CDR3 consists of 18 residues. CDR1 and CDR2 from the germline V gene are MNHGY and SVAAGI. Between the trimmed V and J ends, which lost 1 base and 4 bases, there was a span of 19 bases. The CDR3 DNA is TGTGCCAGCAGTTATTATTCGGCGACAGGTCCTATCACCGGGGAGCTGTTTTTT. It is translated as CASSYYSATGPITGELFF.

The chain carries TRBV11-3 and TRBJ2-3; TRBD1 matches 7 bases. V lost 5 bases to trimming and J lost 3 bases; unmatched junction nucleotides: 8. Germline CDR1 SGHNT, CDR2 YENEEA. The CDR3 length is 15 residues. The CDR3 protein is CASSPGGRATDTQYF. The CDR3 nucleotides are TGTGCCAGCAGCCCAGGGGGTCGGGCTACAGATACGCAGTATTTT.

This rearrangement joins TRBV6-5 to TRBJ2-7, with 7 bases that match TRBD2. In germline, CDR1 is MNHEY, CDR2 SVGAGI. The ends lost 4 bases at V and 4 bases at J; junction bases unmatched: 1. This CDR3 spans 12 amino acids. DNA of the CDR3: TGTGCCAGCAGTTCGGGGGGATACGAGCAGTACTTC. This encodes CASSSGGYEQYF.

The V and J genes are TRBV29-1 and TRBJ2-1, with 11 bases matching TRBD2. Per germline, CDR1 SQVTM and CDR2 ANQGSEA. The CDR3 is made up of 14 amino acids. V was pared by 8 bases and J by 6 bases, with 9 bases of the junction left unmatched. CDR3 nucleotide sequence: TGCAGCCTGTCACTAGCGGGAGTGGTCAATGAGCAGTTCTTC. Amino acid sequence: CSLSLAGVVNEQFF.

This rearrangement joins TRBV28 to TRBJ2-7; 9 bases are shared with TRBD2. With 5 bases clipped from V and 0 bases from J, the junction kept 8 bases outside the gene matches. There are 16 residues in the CDR3. Germline CDR1 is MDHEN and CDR2 is SYDVKM. The CDR3 sequence is CASSRVKAGGSYEQYF. The DNA of the CDR3 is TGTGCCAGCAGTCGGGTGAAAGCGGGAGGCTCCTACGAGCAGTACTTC.

This sequence joins TRBV5-4 and TRBJ2-1; 8 bases fit TRBD2. The V gene's germline CDR1 is SGHNT and CDR2 YYREEE (reference sequence). Losses at the gene ends were 4 bases for V and 4 bases for J; bases not matched to a gene: 7. The CDR3 has 15 amino acids. CDR3 nucleotide sequence: TGTGCCAGCAGCCCAGAGCGGGGGCGGTACAATGAGCAGTTCTTC. Translation: CASSPERGRYNEQFF.

The genes are TRBV28 and TRBJ2-1; TRBD2 matches 8 bases. The CDR3 covers 12 residues. In germline, CDR1 is MDHEN, CDR2 SYDVKM. J was trimmed by 15 bases and V by 3 bases; bases with no gene match: 7. The CDR3 DNA is TGTGCCAGCAGTTTTACTAGCGGACGGCTGTTCTTC. Translating it yields CASSFTSGRLFF.

The chain is built from TRBV2 and TRBJ2-1; 11 bases align to TRBD2. The CDR3 totals 14 residues. The trim removed 4 bases at V and 9 bases at J, leaving 5 bases unmatched. Looked up from germline, CDR1 is SNHLY and CDR2 is FYNNEI. The CDR3 here is CASSVTSGTSEQFF. CDR3 nucleotides: TGTGCCAGCAGTGTGACTAGCGGGACCTCTGAGCAGTTCTTC.

The chain employs TRBV6-1 and TRBJ2-7; possible D gene TRBD1, 6 bases. V was pared by 5 bases and J by 0 bases, with 14 bases between. Germline V gene sequence: CDR1 MNHNS, CDR2 SASEGT. The length of the CDR3 is 15 residues. CDR3 in DNA: TGTGCCAGCAGTCAGGACACAGGGTTCTCCTACGAGCAGTACTTC. It translates to CASSQDTGFSYEQYF.

A single count supports this clone. CDR3 region: CASSLGGNTGELFF. CDR3 nucleotides: TGTGCCAGCAGCTTAGGCGGGAACACCGGGGAGCTGTTTTTT. The genes are TRBV11-3 and TRBJ2-2; D remains ambiguous. Trimming removed 1 base at V and 1 base at J, with 4 bases between. This CDR3 is built from 14 residues. Germline assignment: CDR1 SGHNT and CDR2 YENEEA.

The genes are TRBV5-5 and TRBJ2-7; perhaps TRBD2 as D (6 bases). The CDR3 has 14 residues. Germline values: CDR1 SGHKS, CDR2 YYEKEE (reference sequence). V was shortened by 5 bases and J by 3 bases, with 15 bases between the two germline ends. CDR3 nucleotide sequence: TGTGCCAGCAGTCTCATCGGGAGTGGCTACGAGCAGTACTTC. Its translation is CASSLIGSGYEQYF.

The chain links TRBV7-9 to TRBJ1-4; tentatively, D is TRBD1 (6 bases). The V and J ends lost 5 bases and 7 bases respectively, with 17 bases between them. This CDR3 region has 15 residues. Germline CDR1 reads SEHNR; CDR2 reads FQNEAQ (reference sequence). The CDR3 here is CASSPGRQDSEKLFF. CDR3 nucleotide sequence: TGTGCCAGCAGCCCCGGCCGACAGGATAGTGAAAAACTGTTTTTT.

The chain has TRBV6-1 and TRBJ1-2, with D hard to call. The V gene's germline CDR1 is MNHNS and CDR2 SASEGT. This CDR3 has 11 residues. Trimming stripped 7 bases from V and 2 bases from J, with 5 bases between. CDR3 coding DNA: TGTGCCAGCATGCGGAACTATGGCTACACCTTC. Its translation: CASMRNYGYTF.